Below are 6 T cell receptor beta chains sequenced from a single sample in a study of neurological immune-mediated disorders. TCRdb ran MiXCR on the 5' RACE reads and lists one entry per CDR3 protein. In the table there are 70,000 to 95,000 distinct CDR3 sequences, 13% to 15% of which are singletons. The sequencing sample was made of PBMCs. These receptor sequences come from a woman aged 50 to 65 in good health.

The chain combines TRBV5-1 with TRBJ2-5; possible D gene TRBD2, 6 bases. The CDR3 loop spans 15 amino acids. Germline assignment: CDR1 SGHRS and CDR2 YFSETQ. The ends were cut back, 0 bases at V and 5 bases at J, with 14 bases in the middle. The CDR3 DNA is TGCGCCAGCAGCTTGGAGGAGGGAGGTTGGGAGACCCAGTACTTC. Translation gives CASSLEEGGWETQYF. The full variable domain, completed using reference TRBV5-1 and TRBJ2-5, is KAGVTQTPRYLIKTRGQQVTLSCSPISGHRSVSWYQQTPGQGLQFLFEYFSETQRNKGNFPGRFSGRQFSNSRSEMNVSTLELGDSALYLCASSLEEGGWETQYFGPGTRLLVL.

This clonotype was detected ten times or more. In DNA, the CDR3 is TGTGCCAGCAGTCGCCGGGACTTAACCTACGAGCAGTACTTC. This codes for CASSRRDLTYEQYF. The chain uses TRBV25-1 and TRBJ2-7, with D perhaps TRBD2 (6 bases). CDR1 MGHDK and CDR2 SYGVNS come from the germline V gene. This CDR3 has 14 amino acids. The germline V and J ends were trimmed by 5 bases and 2 bases, with 13 bases remaining between them.

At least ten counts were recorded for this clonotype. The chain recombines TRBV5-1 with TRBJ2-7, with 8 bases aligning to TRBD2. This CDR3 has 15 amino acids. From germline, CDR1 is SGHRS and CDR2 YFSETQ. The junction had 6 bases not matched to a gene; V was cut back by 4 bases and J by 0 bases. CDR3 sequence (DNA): TGCGCCAGCAGCGATGGTAGCGGGAACTCCTACGAGCAGTACTTC. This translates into CASSDGSGNSYEQYF.

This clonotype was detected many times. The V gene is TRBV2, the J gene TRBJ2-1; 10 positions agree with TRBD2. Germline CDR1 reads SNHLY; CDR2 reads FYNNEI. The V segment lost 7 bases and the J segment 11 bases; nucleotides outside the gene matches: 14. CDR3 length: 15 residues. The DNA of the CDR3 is TGTGCCAGCACCCCGCGGCTAGCGGGGGTCGATCAGCAGTTCTTC. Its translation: CASTPRLAGVDQQFF.

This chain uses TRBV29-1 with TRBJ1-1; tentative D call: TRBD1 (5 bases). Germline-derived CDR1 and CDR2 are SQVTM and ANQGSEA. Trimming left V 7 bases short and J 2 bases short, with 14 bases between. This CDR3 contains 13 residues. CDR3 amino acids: CSARSGGNTEAFF. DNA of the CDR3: TGCAGCGCCCGATCGGGGGGAAACACTGAAGCTTTCTTT.

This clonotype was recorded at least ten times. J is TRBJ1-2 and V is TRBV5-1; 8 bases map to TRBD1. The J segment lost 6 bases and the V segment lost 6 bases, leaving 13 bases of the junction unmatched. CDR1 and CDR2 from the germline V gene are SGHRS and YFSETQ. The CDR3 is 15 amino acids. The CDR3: CASTGQGGAWDGYTF. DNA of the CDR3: TGCGCCAGCACCGGACAGGGAGGCGCATGGGATGGCTACACCTTC.